Sequencing of this T cell receptor beta chain was carried out in a study of blood T cell repertoires in COVID-19. For the study at large: Samples came from the United States, Italy and Spain, spanning acute and convalescent COVID-19. T cells, B-cell-depleted T cells, or PBMCs provided the cDNA or gDNA that served as material.

Trimming cost V 6 bases and J 3 bases; bases outside gene matches: 4. The CDR3 covers 14 residues. Per germline, CDR1 MNHEY and CDR2 SVGAGI. Original methodology: Reference gene primers were amplified, and this amplification served to estimate nucleated cell counts. Profiling relied on immunoSEQ multiplex PCR, and the TCRdb table lists in-frame clones only, not all of them. V and J calls and clone size follow that table, whereas D and trimming were derived from the DNA. The sample comprises about 130,000 clones, around 78% of which are singletons, and 10% to 12% rests with the top ten. The V and J genes are TRBV6-5 and TRBJ2-1; TRBD2 matches 8 bases. The origin of this receptor is a human donor in a cohort sampled during active COVID-19. Sequenced: peripheral blood. CDR3 sequence: CASSRGGRYNEQFF. The DNA of the CDR3 is TGTGCCAGCAGCCGGGGGGGACGCTACAATGAGCAGTTCTTC.